This T cell receptor beta chain appears in the sequencing data of a study of CD8 T cells in Susac syndrome. CDR3 length: 14 amino acids. Trimming took 5 bases from V and 9 from J; bases not matched to a gene: 7. Looked up from germline, CDR1 is SEHNR and CDR2 is FQNEAQ (reference sequence). Reverse transcription of roughly 0.5 to 1 ug RNA was carried out with random hexamers. TCRdb independently ran MiXCR on the immunoSEQ multiplex PCR reads; one entry per CDR3 protein. The sample has 180,000 or so distinct CDR3 sequences; about 94% are singletons. The sample comprised CD4+ T cells from PBMCs. The chain joins TRBV7-9 to TRBJ2-7, with TRBD2 matching over 13 bases. The receptor was isolated from a human donor in good health. This chain's CDR3 is CASSEGLAGVVQYF. CDR3 in DNA: TGTGCCAGCAGCGAAGGACTAGCGGGAGTGGTGCAGTACTTC.